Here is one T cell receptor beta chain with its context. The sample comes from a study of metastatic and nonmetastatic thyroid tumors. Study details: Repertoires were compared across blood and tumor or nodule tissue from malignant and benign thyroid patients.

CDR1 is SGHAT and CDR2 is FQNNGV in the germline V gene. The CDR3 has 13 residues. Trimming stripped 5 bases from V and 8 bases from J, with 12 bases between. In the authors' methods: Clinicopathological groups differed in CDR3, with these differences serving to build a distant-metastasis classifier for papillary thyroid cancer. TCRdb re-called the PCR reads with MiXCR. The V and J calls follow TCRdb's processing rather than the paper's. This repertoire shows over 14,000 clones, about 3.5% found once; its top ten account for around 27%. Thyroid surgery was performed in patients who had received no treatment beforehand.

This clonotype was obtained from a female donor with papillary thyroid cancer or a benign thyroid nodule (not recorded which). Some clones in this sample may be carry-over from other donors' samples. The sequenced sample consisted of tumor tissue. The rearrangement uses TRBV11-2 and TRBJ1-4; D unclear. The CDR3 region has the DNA TGTGCCAGCAGCGCCGTGGTATCGGAAAAACTGTTTTTT. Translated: CASSAVVSEKLFF.